These 15 T cell receptor beta chains were all obtained from the same sample, sequenced in a study of T cell repertoires in cytomegalovirus infection. TCRdb independently ran MiXCR on the reads; one entry per CDR3 protein. Found here are approximately 150,000 distinct CDR3 sequences, about 20% of them singletons; the top ten hold more than 25%. The antigens these receptors bind are not known. The sequences come from CD8+ T cells from cultured PBMCs, collected from culture after CMV antigen stimulation. The source is a human donor in good health (CMV status not recorded). Some clones in this sample may be carry-over from other donors' samples.

The sample holds a few counts of this clonotype. The chain recombines TRBV10-3 with TRBJ1-6, with D perhaps matching TRBD1 (6 bases). V was shortened by 0 bases and J by 10 bases, with 13 bases between the two germline ends. CDR1 ENHRY and CDR2 SYGVKD come from the germline V gene. The CDR3 runs to 15 residues. CDR3 DNA sequence: TGTGCCATCAGTGAGTCTATTCAGGGGAAGTCACCCCTCCACTTT. Translated: CAISESIQGKSPLHF.

This chain uses TRBV7-2 with TRBJ2-3; 9 positions match TRBD2. Germline values: CDR1 SGHTA, CDR2 FQGNSA. This CDR3 region has 17 residues. V trimming: 1 base; J trimming: 1 base; junction bases outside the gene matches: 6. The CDR3 nucleotides are TGTGCCAGCAGCTTAGGGTTAGCGGGGGACCGCACAGATACGCAGTATTTT. Amino acid sequence: CASSLGLAGDRTDTQYF. The entire variable domain, with the rest obtained from reference TRBV7-2 and TRBJ2-3, is as follows: GAGVSQSPSNKVTEKGKDVELRCDPISGHTALYWYRQSLGQGLEFLIYFQGNSAPDKSGLPSDRFSAERTGGSVSTLTIQRTQQEDSAVYLCASSLGLAGDRTDTQYFGPGTRLTVL.

J is TRBJ2-7 and V is TRBV29-1; possibly TRBD1 for D (8 bases). CDR1 is SQVTM, CDR2 ANQGSEA, per germline. Trimming took 4 bases from V and 4 from J, leaving 14 bases between them. The CDR3 is made up of 13 amino acids. CDR3 coding DNA: TGCAGCGTTGCGGGGGGACAGGCTTACGAGCAGTACTTC. Amino acids: CSVAGGQAYEQYF.

This clonotype appeared a few times. The rearrangement links TRBV29-1 to TRBJ2-1; 9 nucleotides line up with TRBD2. Germline V gene lookup returns CDR1 SQVTM and CDR2 ANQGSEA. The CDR3 loop spans 15 amino acids. V was pared by 4 bases and J by 0 bases, with 4 bases of the junction left unmatched. The CDR3 nucleotides read TGCAGCGTTGGAGCGGGGGGACTCTCCTACAATGAGCAGTTCTTC. Translating it yields CSVGAGGLSYNEQFF.

The chain links TRBV7-8 to TRBJ1-2, with TRBD1 matching 8 bases. In germline, CDR1 is SGHVS, CDR2 FQNEAQ. The trim removed 1 base at V and 3 bases at J, leaving 10 bases unmatched. The CDR3 consists of 17 residues. The CDR3 DNA reads TGTGCCAGCAGCTTAGGAACCTCGGACAGGGCATACTATGGCTACACCTTC. Translating gives CASSLGTSDRAYYGYTF.

This sequence joins TRBV27 and TRBJ2-7, with 7 bases matching TRBD1. Unmatched junction bases numbered 7, after V lost 5 bases and J lost 3 bases. The CDR3 runs to 14 residues. CDR1 MNHEY and CDR2 SMNVEV come from the germline V gene (reference sequence). CDR3 coding DNA: TGTGCCAGCAGTCCCCCGGACAGGTACTACGAGCAGTACTTC. It specifies CASSPPDRYYEQYF.

In its sample, this clonotype was seen a few times. The rearrangement joins TRBV5-6 to TRBJ2-7; TRBD1 or TRBD2 may be the D gene (5 bases each). This CDR3 is 16 amino acids long. Germline V gene data show CDR1 as SGHDT and CDR2 as YYEEEE. Trimming left V 5 bases short and J 2 bases short, with 20 bases between. The CDR3 bases are TGTGCCAGCAGTCATCTAAGGGACGGCCCTACCTACGAGCAGTACTTC. It translates to CASSHLRDGPTYEQYF.

The chain combines TRBV27 with TRBJ1-5; D not resolved. This CDR3 is built from 14 residues. CDR1 is MNHEY, CDR2 SMNVEV, per germline (reference sequence). Trimming removed 3 bases at V and 10 bases at J, with 16 bases between. CDR3 coding DNA: TGTGCCAGCAGTTTGAACCAGGTGGCGTCCCCCCAGCATTTT. Translation gives CASSLNQVASPQHF.

V and J are TRBV6-1 and TRBJ2-3, with 9 bases identical to TRBD2. The germline gives CDR1 MNHNS, CDR2 SASEGT. Trimming cost V 1 base and J 0 bases; bases outside gene matches: 2. The CDR3 runs 16 residues. This CDR3 is CASSEGSGGSTDTQYF. The CDR3 DNA follows: TGTGCCAGCAGTGAAGGCAGCGGGGGGAGCACAGATACGCAGTATTTT.

This clonotype was recorded a few times. The gene calls are TRBV27 and TRBJ1-1, with a weak D call TRBD1 (5 bases). Trimming left V 7 bases short and J 4 bases short, with 13 bases between. Per germline, CDR1 MNHEY and CDR2 SMNVEV (reference sequence). The CDR3 spans 13 residues. The CDR3 region is CASTGTRRTEAFF. The CDR3 nucleotides are TGTGCCAGCACCGGGACCAGGCGCACTGAAGCTTTCTTT.

This clonotype was detected only a few times. The V and J genes are TRBV19 and TRBJ2-5; 7 bases are a match to TRBD1. This CDR3 has 15 residues. J lost 5 bases, V lost 4 bases, and 10 bases had no gene match. Germline lookup yields CDR1 LNHDA and CDR2 SQIVND (reference sequence). DNA of the CDR3: TGTGCCAGTAGTAGCTCCGGGACAGCGTGGGAGACCCAGTACTTC. Its translation: CASSSSGTAWETQYF.

A few counts support this clonotype. The chain carries TRBV4-3 and TRBJ2-7, with TRBD1 identical over 7 bases. Germline CDR1 LGHNA, CDR2 YSLEER. There are 15 residues in the CDR3. The ends lost 8 bases at V and 3 bases at J; junction bases unmatched: 13. The CDR3 sequence: CASYQLRDSYYEQYF. CDR3 coding DNA: TGCGCCAGCTACCAACTCCGGGACAGCTACTACGAGCAGTACTTC.

This clonotype has only a few counts. The chain couples TRBV4-3 to TRBJ1-1, with D possibly matching TRBD1 (6 bases). The germline V gene has CDR1 LGHNA and CDR2 YSLEER. The ends were cut back, 0 bases at V and 0 bases at J, with 11 bases in the middle. The CDR3 has 16 amino acids. The CDR3 region is CASSQDIGGVNTEAFF. The DNA of the CDR3 is TGCGCCAGCAGCCAAGATATAGGGGGTGTGAACACTGAAGCTTTCTTT.

V and J are TRBV7-2 and TRBJ1-2; TRBD1 might be the D (5 bases). CDR1 and CDR2 from the germline V gene are SGHTA and FQGNSA. Trimming left V 1 base short and J 4 bases short, with 13 bases between. This CDR3 spans 15 amino acids. The DNA of the CDR3 is TGTGCCAGCAGCTTAGATCCGCGGGGCACCTATGGCTACACCTTC. This translates into CASSLDPRGTYGYTF.

This clonotype has just a few counts. The rearrangement links TRBV20-1 to TRBJ1-4, with 7 bases matching TRBD1. V was clipped by 4 bases and J by 1 base; unmatched bases: 3. Germline loops: CDR1 DFQATT, CDR2 SNEGSKA (reference sequence). This CDR3 has 14 residues. This CDR3 reads CSAKNRGTNEKLFF. DNA for the CDR3: TGCAGTGCTAAAAACAGGGGAACTAATGAAAAACTGTTTTTT.